This TCR beta chain was sequenced in a study of Ad26.COV2.S vaccination and SARS-CoV-2 variants. Study in general: Into the muscle, Ad26.COV2.S was dosed once or twice, 56 days apart. General study points: Breadth of non-spike TCRs did not differ between vaccinees and placebo recipients.

Regarding treatment: approximately 18 received Ad26.COV2.S at low or high dose, single or two shots; several received placebo; per-sample allocation not given. Sampling was done on day 63 after the first vaccine or placebo injection. Generated by immunoSEQ multiplex PCR, the TCRdb table keeps only in-frame clones and is missing some. The sample holds about 350,000 clones, about 85% seen once. On this clone: The antigen remains undetermined.

CDR1 MNHEY and CDR2 SMNVEV come from the germline V gene (reference sequence). The CDR3 length is 15 residues. Unmatched junction bases numbered 10, after V lost 2 bases and J lost 7 bases. The sample in question was peripheral blood, obtained in a trial of Ad26.COV2.S vaccine versus placebo. The sequence derives from a person between 18 and 59 years old who received the Ad26.COV2.S COVID-19 vaccine or a placebo. The J gene is TRBJ2-7, the V gene TRBV27, with TRBD2 matching 8 bases. The CDR3 DNA is TGTGCCAGCAGTTTACTAACGAGCGGGGGTAGGGAGCAGTACTTC. Its protein is CASSLLTSGGREQYF.